This T cell receptor (beta chain) appears in the sequencing data of a study of cytomegalovirus exposure and HLA in healthy donors. The junction had 3 bases not matched to a gene; V was cut back by 5 bases and J by 1 base. CDR3 size: 15 residues. Germline CDR1 is SGHTA and CDR2 is FQGTGA. The PCR employed 60 Vbeta primers together with 13 Jbeta primers. Data came from immunoSEQ multiplex PCR; TCRdb stores just in-frame clones and leaves some out. The table includes roughly 68,000 clones, 65% to 70% detected once. Details on this clone: The antigen remains unidentified.

Whole-study results and caveats: Among the sequence variants, a highly shared cluster was likely an artifact of sequencing. In a later analysis, the majority of CMV-associated beta chains seemingly showed HLA restriction.

The material sequenced was PBMCs. The chain links TRBV7-3 to TRBJ2-2; the match to TRBD1 covers 8 bases. This clonotype originated in a man aged 35-49 years in good health and CMV-seropositive. This CDR3 is CASSPGQVNTGELFF. CDR3 bases: TGTGCCAGCAGCCCGGGACAGGTGAACACCGGGGAGCTGTTTTTT.